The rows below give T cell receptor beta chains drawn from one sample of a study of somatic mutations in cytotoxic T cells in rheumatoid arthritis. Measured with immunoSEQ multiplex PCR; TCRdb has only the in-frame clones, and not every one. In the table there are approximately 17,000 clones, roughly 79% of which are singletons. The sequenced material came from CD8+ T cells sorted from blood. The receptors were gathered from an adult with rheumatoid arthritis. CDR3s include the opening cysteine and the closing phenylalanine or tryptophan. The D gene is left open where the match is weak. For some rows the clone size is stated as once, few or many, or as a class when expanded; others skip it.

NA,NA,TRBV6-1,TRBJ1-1,CASSELRMNTEAFF,TGTGCCAGCAGTGAACTCAGGATGAACACTGAAGCTTTCTTT
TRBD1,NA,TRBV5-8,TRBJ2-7,CASSRLTGKEQYF,TGTGCCAGCAGCCGGCTGACAGGGAAGGAGCAGTACTTC
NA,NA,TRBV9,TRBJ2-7,CASSERASFLSYEQYF,TGTGCCAGCAGCGAGCGGGCTAGCTTCCTCTCCTACGAGCAGTACTTC
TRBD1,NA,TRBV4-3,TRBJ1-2,CASSQERAGGFGYTF,TGCGCCAGCAGCCAAGAGAGGGCAGGGGGCTTTGGCTACACCTTC
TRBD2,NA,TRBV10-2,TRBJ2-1,CASGTSGDNNEQFF,TGCGCCAGCGGGACTAGCGGGGATAACAATGAGCAGTTCTTC
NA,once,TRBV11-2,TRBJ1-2,CASSLASRTAVYGYTF,TGTGCCAGCAGCTTAGCATCGCGCACTGCGGTCTATGGCTACACCTTC
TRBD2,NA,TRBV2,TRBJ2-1,CASSLVREPYNEQFF,TGTGCCAGCAGCCTTGTGCGGGAGCCCTACAATGAGCAGTTCTTC
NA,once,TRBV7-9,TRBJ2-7,CASSFGGSDEQYF,TGTGCCAGCAGCTTCGGTGGGAGCGACGAGCAGTACTTC
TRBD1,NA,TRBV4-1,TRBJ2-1,CASSQVPQGAGNEQFF,TGCGCCAGCAGCCAAGTTCCACAGGGGGCTGGAAATGAGCAGTTCTTC
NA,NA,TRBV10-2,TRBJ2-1,CASSERGGGYNEQFF,TGCGCCAGCAGTGAAAGAGGGGGAGGTTACAATGAGCAGTTCTTC
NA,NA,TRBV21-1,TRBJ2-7,CASSKSTLGGYEQYF,TGTGCCAGCAGCAAAAGCACTCTGGGAGGGTACGAGCAGTACTTC